Presented here are 21 T cell receptor beta chains from one specimen sequenced in a study of regulatory T cells in long-lasting Graves disease. TCR beta libraries were built with iRepertoire HTBI primers and Arm-PCR of CDR3 regions. TCRdb processed the multiplex PCR reads anew with MiXCR; each CDR3 protein has one entry. The sample has 350,000 to 450,000 distinct CDR3 sequences; about 15% are singletons. Time point reported: newly diagnosed GD, antithyroid drugs for less than 3 months. PBMC-extracted RNA yielded the TCR library. This sample also appeared in a second study, on T cells in Graves' hyperthyroidism and ophthalmopathy.

The starting material was peripheral blood mononuclear cells (PBMCs), obtained at new diagnosis, from a patient treated with antithyroid drugs. The source of these receptors is a woman aged 25 to 39 with Graves disease.

This clonotype has a count of ten or more. The J gene is TRBJ1-2, the V gene TRBV6-5; D is unclear. Deletions cut 0 bases from V and 0 bases from J, with 8 bases between. Germline V gives CDR1 MNHEY, CDR2 SVGAGI. This CDR3 has 15 residues. CDR3 coding DNA: TGTGCCAGCAGTTACTCGACAATTACTAACTATGGCTACACCTTC. This translates into CASSYSTITNYGYTF.

In its sample, this clonotype was seen many times. The rearrangement joins TRBV30 to TRBJ1-2; D unresolved. The germline CDR1 and CDR2 sequences are GTSNPN and SVGIG (reference sequence). The V gene lost 0 bases and the J gene lost 6 bases, with 8 bases spanning the gap. CDR3 length: 12 amino acids. CDR3: CAWSVGLDGYTF. The CDR3 DNA reads TGTGCCTGGAGTGTAGGACTGGATGGCTACACCTTC. The variable domain in full, completed from reference TRBV30 and TRBJ1-2, reads SQTIHQWPATLVQPVGSPLSLECTVEGTSNPNLYWYRQAAGRGLQLLFYSVGIGQISSEVPQNLSASRPQDRQFILSSKKLLLSDSGFYLCAWSVGLDGYTFGSGTRLTVV.

This sequence joins TRBV5-1 and TRBJ1-2; 7 nucleotides agree with TRBD1. The CDR3 is made up of 16 amino acids. The germline V gene encodes CDR1 SGHRS and CDR2 YFSETQ. V was clipped by 1 base and J by 6 bases; unmatched bases: 12. The CDR3 bases are TGCGCCAGCAGCTTGATTCAGGGGGGCGATTCGAATGGCTACACCTTC. It encodes CASSLIQGGDSNGYTF.

This clonotype was recorded at least ten times. V and J are TRBV24-1 and TRBJ1-5; D is undetermined. Trimming stripped 7 bases from V and 1 base from J, with 10 bases between. Germline V gene sequence: CDR1 KGHDR, CDR2 SFDVKD. There are 14 residues in the CDR3. The CDR3 loop reads CATSEDGSNQPQHF. The CDR3 nucleotides are TGTGCCACCAGCGAGGACGGAAGCAATCAGCCCCAGCATTTT.

This clonotype has a count of ten or more. The V gene is TRBV2, the J gene TRBJ1-2, with D possibly TRBD1 on 5 matching bases. Germline CDR1 and CDR2: SNHLY and FYNNEI. The CDR3 spans 17 residues. V was pared by 5 bases and J by 0 bases, with 19 bases between. Written as DNA, the CDR3 is TGTGCCAGCAGTTTCGGAGGTCGGACAAAAGCTAACTATGGCTACACCTTC. Translated, it gives CASSFGGRTKANYGYTF.

Regarding this clonotype: A much larger clone lies a single base off, so this may be a read error. This chain connects TRBV13 to TRBJ2-1, with D possibly TRBD1 on 5 matching bases. Germline assignment: CDR1 PRHDT and CDR2 FYEKMQ (reference sequence). The CDR3 is 14 residues long. V lost 5 bases and J lost 10, with 18 bases in between. The CDR3 is CASSDRSLSYEQFF. As DNA, the CDR3 is TGTGCCAGCAGCGACAGAAGCCTCTCCTACGAGCAGTTCTTC.

The table lists this clonotype with many counts. The V gene is TRBV6-9, the J gene TRBJ1-3; D gene ambiguous. The germline V gene has CDR1 MNHGY and CDR2 SVAAGI. The V end lost 3 bases, the J end lost 6 bases, and 6 bases lay between the germline ends. The CDR3 totals 12 residues. CDR3 in DNA: TGTGCCAGCAGTTACTCTCAAAACACCATATATTTT. It codes for CASSYSQNTIYF.

This clonotype was counted only a few times. The chain is built from TRBV5-1 and TRBJ2-7, with 9 positions matching TRBD1. The CDR3 extends over 15 amino acids. Germline CDR1 SGHRS, CDR2 YFSETQ. V dropped 5 bases and J dropped 2; count of bases not matched to a gene: 8. The CDR3 coding sequence is TGCGCCAGCAGTTCCGGGACAGGGAGCGCCTACGAGCAGTACTTC. It is translated as CASSSGTGSAYEQYF.

This clonotype was recorded at least ten times. The chain carries TRBV18 and TRBJ1-5; TRBD1 matches 7 bases. Losses at the gene ends were 6 bases for V and 6 bases for J; bases not matched to a gene: 8. The CDR3 contains 14 residues. CDR1 and CDR2 (germline): KGHSH, LQKENI. The CDR3 nucleotides are TGTGCCAGCTCGCTTACAGGGGAAGCTCAGCCCCAGCATTTT. It yields the protein CASSLTGEAQPQHF.

This clonotype was recorded at least ten times. The genes are TRBV11-2 and TRBJ2-7, with TRBD2 matching over 13 bases. This CDR3 has 20 residues. Germline-derived CDR1 and CDR2 are SGHAT and FQNNGV. Losses at the gene ends were 5 bases for V and 5 bases for J; bases not matched to a gene: 21. The CDR3, as DNA: TGTGCCAGCAGCCGGCACCTACCACTAGCGGGAGGGCCAGGGCGTCACGAGCAGTACTTC. This codes for CASSRHLPLAGGPGRHEQYF.

Only a few counts were recorded for this clonotype. The rearrangement links TRBV5-6 to TRBJ2-5, with TRBD2 matching over 7 bases. Germline loops: CDR1 SGHDT, CDR2 YYEEEE. The ends lost 0 bases at V and 3 bases at J; junction bases unmatched: 2. This CDR3 is 14 amino acids long. In DNA form, the CDR3 reads TGTGCCAGCAGCTTGGGACTAGCTAAAGAGACCCAGTACTTC. Encoded protein: CASSLGLAKETQYF.

At least ten counts were recorded for this clonotype. In DNA form, the CDR3 reads TGTGCCAGCAGTTTCCGGCCCGGGACAGACAATCAGCCCCAGCATTTT. Translating it yields CASSFRPGTDNQPQHF. This chain joins TRBV28 and TRBJ1-5; 7 nucleotides match TRBD1. The CDR3 runs to 16 residues. Germline assignment: CDR1 MDHEN and CDR2 SYDVKM. V shed 3 bases and J 3 bases; nucleotides not matched to a gene: 8.

This clonotype was seen at least ten times. This sequence joins TRBV6-1 and TRBJ2-7, with a possible D match to TRBD2 (5 bases). The germline V and J ends were trimmed by 7 bases and 2 bases, with 12 bases remaining between them. This CDR3 contains 13 residues. Germline-derived CDR1 and CDR2 are MNHNS and SASEGT. DNA for the CDR3: TGTGCCAGCACAAGCGGTCCCCCCTACGAGCAGTACTTC. Protein: CASTSGPPYEQYF.

The V call is TRBV20-1, the J call TRBJ1-4; TRBD1 matches at 8 bases. J gave up 5 bases and V 3 bases, and 5 bases lay outside the gene matches. There are 14 residues in the CDR3. The germline V gene has CDR1 DFQATT and CDR2 SNEGSKA (reference sequence). The CDR3 here is CSASAQGENEKLFF. The CDR3 DNA follows: TGCAGTGCTAGCGCACAGGGGGAGAATGAAAAACTGTTTTTT.

About this clonotype itself: A much larger clone sits a single nucleotide away, making a read error possible. The chain joins TRBV7-8 to TRBJ2-7; maybe TRBD2 (6 bases). Germline V gene sequence: CDR1 SGHVS, CDR2 FQNEAQ. The CDR3 totals 15 residues. V dropped 1 base and J dropped 4 bases, with 14 bases sitting between them. The CDR3 loop reads CASSLEGAGSYEQYF. In nucleotides, the CDR3 is TGTGCCAGCAGCTTAGAAGGGGCGGGGAGTTACGAGCAGTACTTC.

In its sample, this clonotype was seen a few times. The chain couples TRBV7-9 to TRBJ2-1, with 8 positions matching TRBD2. The CDR3 has 14 residues. J lost 3 bases, V lost 5 bases, and 3 bases had no gene match. CDR1 is SEHNR, CDR2 FQNEAQ, per germline (reference sequence). Written as DNA, the CDR3 is TGTGCCAGCAGCCGAAGCGGGGGCTACAATGAGCAGTTCTTC. Its protein is CASSRSGGYNEQFF.

V gene TRBV5-5 combines with J gene TRBJ2-6; weak D call: TRBD2 (5 bases). V gave up 4 bases and J gave up 0 bases, with 14 bases separating them. Germline-derived CDR1 and CDR2 are SGHKS and YYEKEE (reference sequence). This CDR3 contains 17 residues. As DNA, the CDR3 is TGTGCCAGCAGCCCCAGCGGAACGTTCTCTGGGGCCAACGTCCTGACTTTC. The encoded protein is CASSPSGTFSGANVLTF.

As to this clonotype: This sequence may be a read error, since a much larger clone differs from it by one base. This chain links TRBV27 with TRBJ2-5; 8 bases line up with TRBD2. Germline V CDR1 and CDR2: MNHEY, SMNVEV (reference sequence). The CDR3 is 17 amino acids. The V and J ends lost 6 bases and 11 bases, in that order; junction bases with no gene match: 23. The CDR3 nucleotides are TGTGCCAGCAGCTTAGGACTGTTAGCGGGACATGGTGATGAGCAGTACTTC. It is translated as CASSLGLLAGHGDEQYF.

A few counts support this clonotype. The chain carries TRBV20-1 and TRBJ1-5; TRBD1 agrees at 8 bases. Germline CDR1 is DFQATT and CDR2 is SNEGSKA (reference sequence). V lost 6 bases and J lost 3; bases outside the gene matches: 4. The CDR3 totals 13 residues. Here the CDR3 DNA reads TGCAGTGCAGGGCAGGGGGCCAATCAGCCCCAGCATTTT. This translates into CSAGQGANQPQHF.

The chain employs TRBV24-1 and TRBJ1-2; D not resolved. V was cut by 0 bases and J by 4 bases, with 8 bases left in between. The germline CDR1 and CDR2 sequences are KGHDR and SFDVKD. The CDR3 is made up of 14 amino acids. CDR3 DNA: TGTGCCACCAGTGATTTGCAAGTTTCCTATGGCTACACCTTC. Encoded protein: CATSDLQVSYGYTF.

This clonotype was found many times. V and J are TRBV7-6 and TRBJ2-3, with D tentatively TRBD2 (7 bases). CDR3 size: 15 residues. Trimming pared 1 base from V and 3 bases from J, leaving 11 bases between. Per germline, CDR1 SGHVS and CDR2 FNYEAQ. The CDR3 DNA follows: TGTGCCAGCAGCTTAGGGGGGGGGCCTACAGATACGCAGTATTTT. Translation: CASSLGGGPTDTQYF.